A single T cell receptor (beta chain) is shown here with its context. The antigen remains undetermined. Repertoires were generated with immunoSEQ multiplex PCR, while TCRdb's copy carries only in-frame clones and drops some. The sample consists of roughly 60,000 clones, about 92% of them appearing once. Time point reported: cycle 4 day 1 (C4D1), after 6 weeks of nivolumab. Every single patient, without exception, relapsed after autologous stem cell transplantation, and brentuximab vedotin exposure varied. Each best response was a complete response, a partial response or progressive disease. This sample was taken from a study of PD-1 blockade in classical Hodgkin lymphoma. General study findings and limits: Newly diagnosed patients were reported to start with lower TCR diversity than healthy donors. Excluded were patients who started nivolumab under 1 year after ASCT, a group that had lower diversity. TCR diversity rose significantly by C4D1 in CD4+ but not CD8+ cells.

Trimming took off 6 bases at V and 6 bases at J, with 12 bases between the two ends. The CDR3 extends over 11 amino acids. CDR1 and CDR2 from the germline V gene are DFQATT and SNEGSKA (reference sequence). The V gene is TRBV20-1, the J gene TRBJ2-7, with D perhaps given as TRBD1 or TRBD2 (5 bases each). This material consisted of peripheral blood mononuclear cells (PBMCs), taken before the fourth cycle of nivolumab. The receptor was derived from a human donor with classical Hodgkin lymphoma. In nucleotides, the CDR3 is TGCAGTGCCTCACGGGGCGGCGAGCAGTACTTC. This encodes CSASRGGEQYF.